These 29 T cell receptor beta chains originate from one sample sequenced in a study of radiation and T cells in renal cell carcinoma. Clones were read by immunoSEQ multiplex PCR, and TCRdb kept only the in-frame ones, dropping some. This table has roughly 75,000 clones, roughly 87% appearing once. The time point here: blood 2 weeks post-SBRT. The treatment was: 15 Gy SBRT to primary tumor, nephrectomy 4 weeks later. This material consisted of blood, taken from a patient whose treatment included radiotherapy and nephrectomy. The receptors shown here come from a man aged 60-69 years with renal cell carcinoma.

This clone was seen only once. The chain combines TRBV7-2 with TRBJ2-3; the D gene is possibly TRBD2 (5 bases). The V end lost 1 base, the J end lost 5 bases, and 16 bases lay between the germline ends. Germline assignment: CDR1 SGHTA and CDR2 FQGNSA. This CDR3 has 16 amino acids. CDR3 loop: CASSLDLASRRDTQYF. For the CDR3, the DNA is TGTGCCAGCAGCTTAGACCTAGCTAGCAGGAGAGATACGCAGTATTTT. Full variable domain (missing parts from reference TRBV7-2 and TRBJ2-3): GAGVSQSPSNKVTEKGKDVELRCDPISGHTALYWYRQSLGQGLEFLIYFQGNSAPDKSGLPSDRFSAERTGGSVSTLTIQRTQQEDSAVYLCASSLDLASRRDTQYFGPGTRLTVL.

V and J are TRBV13 and TRBJ2-7; no clear D. Trimming stripped 4 bases from V and 6 bases from J, with 16 bases between. Germline assignment: CDR1 PRHDT and CDR2 FYEKMQ (reference sequence). The CDR3 loop spans 14 amino acids. The CDR3 region is CASSSTTLSPEQYF. In DNA form, the CDR3 reads TGTGCCAGCAGCTCCACGACACTTAGTCCCGAGCAGTACTTC.

The chain has TRBV30 and TRBJ1-2; D might be TRBD1 (5 bases). The germline V gene has CDR1 GTSNPN and CDR2 SVGIG (reference sequence). Trimming shortened V by 4 bases and J by 4 bases, and 10 bases separated the two germline ends. This CDR3 is built from 12 residues. This CDR3 reads CAWTTGIYGYTF. For the CDR3, the DNA is TGTGCCTGGACCACAGGAATCTATGGCTACACCTTC.

The chain uses TRBV6-5 and TRBJ2-1; D not certain. The V and J ends lost 9 bases and 8 bases respectively, with 17 bases between them. The CDR3 loop spans 13 amino acids. Germline CDR1 reads MNHEY; CDR2 reads SVGAGI. CDR3 amino acids: CASGRLGMYEQFF. The CDR3, as DNA: TGTGCCAGTGGGCGGCTAGGGATGTATGAGCAGTTCTTC.

The V call is TRBV29-1, the J call TRBJ2-7, with TRBD1 matching over 7 bases. Trimming took 6 bases from V and 3 from J; bases not matched to a gene: 5. The germline gives CDR1 SQVTM, CDR2 ANQGSEA. There are 12 residues in the CDR3. DNA for the CDR3: TGCAGCGTCTCGACAGGGAACTACGAGCAGTACTTC. Residues: CSVSTGNYEQYF.

The chain joins TRBV6-4 to TRBJ2-2; D remains unclear. Trimming pared 0 bases from V and 4 bases from J, leaving 6 bases between. The CDR3 consists of 14 residues. Germline CDR1 and CDR2: MRHNA and SNTAGT. CDR3 sequence (DNA): TGTGCCAGCAGTGACTCGTTCAGCACCGGGGAGCTGTTTTTT. This translates into CASSDSFSTGELFF.

This clone was detected a few times. This rearrangement joins TRBV5-5 to TRBJ2-7, with D maybe TRBD1 (5 bases). V dropped 0 bases and J dropped 4 bases, with 5 bases sitting between them. The CDR3 runs to 12 residues. Per the germline V gene, CDR1 is SGHKS and CDR2 is YYEKEE (reference sequence). CDR3 DNA: TGTGCCAGCAGCTTGGAGGGGTACGAGCAGTACTTC. Its protein product is CASSLEGYEQYF. Using reference TRBV5-5 and TRBJ2-7 for the parts outside the CDR3, the full variable domain is DAGVTQSPTHLIKTRGQQVTLRCSPISGHKSVSWYQQVLGQGPQFIFQYYEKEERGRGNFPDRFSARQFPNYSSELNVNALLLGDSALYLCASSLEGYEQYFGPGTRLTVT.

The chain links TRBV7-9 to TRBJ2-3; 12 bases fit TRBD1. The CDR3 extends over 16 amino acids. Unmatched junction bases numbered 8, after V lost 6 bases and J lost 4 bases. Per germline, CDR1 SEHNR and CDR2 FQNEAQ (reference sequence). The CDR3 loop is CASSRDRGLRADTQYF. The CDR3 DNA follows: TGTGCCAGCAGTCGGGACAGGGGGCTTAGGGCAGATACGCAGTATTTT.

J is TRBJ2-5 and V is TRBV4-2; 14 bases are shared with TRBD2. Germline loops: CDR1 LGHNA, CDR2 YNFKEQ. V was pared by 0 bases and J by 9 bases, with 6 bases of the junction left unmatched. The CDR3 totals 16 residues. CDR3 sequence reads: CASSQDARTSGRPQYF. The CDR3 region has the DNA TGTGCCAGCAGCCAAGATGCCCGGACTAGCGGGAGGCCCCAGTACTTC.

The DNA of the CDR3 is TGCGCCAGCAGTGAGGGTGGAACTAATGAAAAACTGTTTTTT. Translated: CASSEGGTNEKLFF. The rearrangement joins TRBV10-2 to TRBJ1-4; no reliable D call. V lost 2 bases and J lost 1, with 5 bases in between. The CDR3 length is 14 residues. In germline, CDR1 is WSHSY, CDR2 SAAADI.

This chain connects TRBV15 to TRBJ2-2, with D maybe TRBD1 (5 bases). The CDR3 extends over 19 amino acids. V was shortened by 1 base and J by 4 bases, with 22 bases between the two germline ends. In germline, CDR1 is LNHNV, CDR2 YYDKDF (reference sequence). The CDR3 spells CATSRGSFLRTRSTGELFF. CDR3 DNA: TGTGCCACCAGCAGAGGTTCGTTTCTCAGGACACGTAGCACCGGGGAGCTGTTTTTT.

V gene TRBV30 combines with J gene TRBJ1-1; D not resolved. Trimming stripped 4 bases from V and 0 bases from J, with 9 bases between. From germline, CDR1 is GTSNPN and CDR2 SVGIG (reference sequence). This CDR3 contains 13 residues. The CDR3 reads CAWTLGLNTEAFF. In DNA, the CDR3 is TGTGCCTGGACCCTGGGATTGAACACTGAAGCTTTCTTT.

This clone was picked up a small number of times. The chain couples TRBV28 to TRBJ1-4, with a possible D match to TRBD1 (6 bases). V gave up 10 bases and J gave up 5 bases, with 17 bases separating them. This CDR3 has 14 residues. The germline V gene encodes CDR1 MDHEN and CDR2 SYDVKM. In DNA, the CDR3 is TGTGCCACCCTAAACCCCCAGGGGAATGAAAAACTGTTTTTT. Its translation is CATLNPQGNEKLFF.

This CDR3 reads CASSPLDRSSYEQYF. The CDR3 DNA is TGTGCCAGCTCACCCCTAGACAGGAGCTCCTACGAGCAGTACTTC. V usage is TRBV18 and J usage is TRBJ2-7, with a weak D call TRBD1 (6 bases). Germline V lookup: CDR1 KGHSH, CDR2 LQKENI. V shed 3 bases and J shed 0 bases, with 12 bases lying between them. This CDR3 comprises 15 residues.

The J gene is TRBJ2-1, the V gene TRBV11-2, with 12 bases identical to TRBD2. The length of the CDR3 is 19 residues. CDR1 SGHAT and CDR2 FQNNGV come from the germline V gene. After removal of 0 bases from V and 2 bases from J, the junction contained 8 bases not matched to a gene. The DNA for the CDR3 is TGTGCCAGCAGCTTAGATCGACTAGCGGGAGCCTTCGCCTACAATGAGCAGTTCTTC. Residues: CASSLDRLAGAFAYNEQFF.

Here the CDR3 DNA reads TGTGCCAGCAGCTCCCTAGCGGGAGCCTACGAGCAGTACTTC. This sequence encodes CASSSLAGAYEQYF. V usage is TRBV5-5 and J usage is TRBJ2-7; 10 bases fit TRBD2. The V and J ends lost 3 bases and 2 bases, in that order; junction bases with no gene match: 2. The CDR3 sequence is 14 residues long. Per germline, CDR1 SGHKS and CDR2 YYEKEE (reference sequence).

This clone was seen a single time. The chain joins TRBV29-1 to TRBJ2-7; tentative D call: TRBD1 (6 bases). Trimming shortened V by 0 bases and J by 9 bases, and 15 bases separated the two germline ends. CDR1 is SQVTM and CDR2 is ANQGSEA in the germline V gene. There are 13 residues in the CDR3. The CDR3 nucleotides are TGCAGCGTTGAAGATCTGGCAGGGGACGCGCAGTACTTC. Translation gives CSVEDLAGDAQYF.

This clone was counted once. The J gene is TRBJ2-7, the V gene TRBV15; TRBD2 matches 12 bases. The V segment lost 6 bases and the J segment 2 bases; nucleotides outside the gene matches: 5. The V gene's germline CDR1 is LNHNV and CDR2 YYDKDF (reference sequence). CDR3 length equals 15 residues. The CDR3 spells CATRGTSGPPYEQYF. As DNA, the CDR3 is TGTGCCACCAGGGGGACTAGCGGGCCTCCCTACGAGCAGTACTTC.

This chain connects TRBV28 to TRBJ2-3, with D possibly matching TRBD2 (5 bases). Trimming took 4 bases from V and 8 from J, leaving 7 bases between them. Per germline, CDR1 MDHEN and CDR2 SYDVKM. This CDR3 is built from 11 residues. In DNA form, the CDR3 reads TGTGCCAGCAGTTCAGCGGTTACGCAGTATTTT. It encodes CASSSAVTQYF.

This clone has only one observation. This chain connects TRBV7-2 to TRBJ1-2; 7 bases align to TRBD1. CDR1 is SGHTA, CDR2 FQGNSA, per germline. CDR3 length equals 16 residues. Germline trimming cut 1 base from V and 4 bases from J; bases unmatched to any gene: 9. The CDR3 is CASSLVSDRTPYGYTF. DNA of the CDR3: TGTGCCAGCAGCTTAGTTTCGGACAGGACGCCCTATGGCTACACCTTC. Full variable domain (missing parts from reference TRBV7-2 and TRBJ1-2): GAGVSQSPSNKVTEKGKDVELRCDPISGHTALYWYRQSLGQGLEFLIYFQGNSAPDKSGLPSDRFSAERTGGSVSTLTIQRTQQEDSAVYLCASSLVSDRTPYGYTFGSGTRLTVV.

The chain couples TRBV29-1 to TRBJ2-5, with 10 bases that match TRBD2. Losses at the gene ends were 6 bases for V and 1 base for J; bases not matched to a gene: 5. The CDR3 loop spans 14 amino acids. Germline V gene lookup returns CDR1 SQVTM and CDR2 ANQGSEA. The CDR3 DNA sequence: TGCAGCGTCGTACTAGCGGGAACCCAAGAGACCCAGTACTTC. As protein: CSVVLAGTQETQYF.

The V call is TRBV25-1, the J call TRBJ1-4; D not certain. Germline V lookup: CDR1 MGHDK, CDR2 SYGVNS. Trimming cost V 5 bases and J 0 bases, with 7 bases left between them. CDR3 size: 14 residues. As DNA, the CDR3 is TGTGCCAGCAGTAGGGAGGCAACTAATGAAAAACTGTTTTTT. It encodes CASSREATNEKLFF.

The chain is built from TRBV7-2 and TRBJ1-2; 9 bases are a match to TRBD1. Germline assignment: CDR1 SGHTA and CDR2 FQGNSA. This CDR3 region has 16 residues. J gave up 6 bases and V 1 base, and 9 bases lay outside the gene matches. This CDR3 is CASSLGMLQGADGYTF. The CDR3 nucleotides are TGTGCCAGCAGCTTAGGGATGCTACAGGGGGCGGATGGCTACACCTTC.

The CDR3 bases are TGCAGCGTTAGGTCGTCGAGCAATCAGCCCCAGCATTTT. Protein product: CSVRSSSNQPQHF. The chain uses TRBV29-1 and TRBJ1-5; no firm D call. The CDR3 is made up of 13 amino acids. Germline CDR1 is SQVTM and CDR2 is ANQGSEA. V lost 5 bases and J 1 base, leaving 9 bases between the germline ends. The full variable domain, with the rest looked up from reference TRBV29-1 and TRBJ1-5, is SAVISQKPSRDICQRGTSLTIQCQVDSQVTMMFWYRQQPGQSLTLIATANQGSEATYESGFVIDKFPISRPNLTFSTLTVSNMSPEDSSIYLCSVRSSSNQPQHFGDGTRLSIL.

The chain recombines TRBV6-1 with TRBJ2-2; D might be TRBD1 (5 bases). This CDR3 has 15 residues. Germline V gene sequence: CDR1 MNHNS, CDR2 SASEGT. Trimming left V 5 bases short and J 2 bases short, with 12 bases between. The CDR3: CASSPAGINTGELFF. The CDR3 DNA reads TGTGCCAGCAGTCCCGCAGGGATTAACACCGGGGAGCTGTTTTTT.

This rearrangement joins TRBV29-1 to TRBJ2-3, with 11 positions matching TRBD1. Unmatched junction bases numbered 9, after V lost 7 bases and J lost 3 bases. The CDR3 has 15 residues. Germline V CDR1 and CDR2: SQVTM, ANQGSEA. The CDR3 protein is CSAKGDRGRTDTQYF. CDR3 nucleotides: TGCAGCGCCAAGGGGGACAGGGGGAGGACAGATACGCAGTATTTT.

The V call is TRBV11-2, the J call TRBJ2-5, with a weak D call TRBD2 (5 bases). The better agreement between TRBJ2-7 and the DNA end casts doubt on the J call. In germline, CDR1 is SGHAT, CDR2 FQNNGV. The CDR3 extends over 13 amino acids. CDR3 nucleotide sequence: TGTGCCAGCAGCTTTCCCGGGATCGACGAGCAGTACTTC. Its translation is CASSFPGIDEQYF.

The rearrangement uses TRBV21-1 and TRBJ2-2; no DNA check was done on the table's D call, TRBD2. TRBV21-1 is a pseudogene locus. The CDR3 is 12 residues long. In DNA, the CDR3 is TGTGCCAGCACCGGGAGGACCGGGGAGCTGTTTTTT. Amino acid sequence: CASTGRTGELFF.

The chain links TRBV6-1 to TRBJ1-4; D is perhaps TRBD1 (5 bases). This CDR3 is built from 15 residues. From germline, CDR1 is MNHNS and CDR2 SASEGT. V lost 4 bases and J lost 3, with 12 bases in between. The CDR3 region is CASSVTPGPNEKLFF. The CDR3, as DNA: TGTGCCAGCAGTGTTACGCCGGGACCTAATGAAAAACTGTTTTTT.